Listed below are T cell receptor beta chains from one sample, sequenced in a study of shared clonotypes between healthy human individuals. Sequencing used immunoSEQ multiplex PCR; TCRdb keeps in-frame clones, though not all of them. The sample includes 2 million to 3 million clones, over 85% of them seen just once. Sequenced material: naive CD4+ T cells from PBMCs. The origin of the receptors is a man younger than 35 in good health. Some clones in this sample may be carry-over from other donors' samples. Each CDR3 is given with its conserved first and last residue. A D gene is named only where the DNA matches it firmly. Where a row states a size, it is once, few, many or the class of an expanded clone; other rows omit it.

len	d_gene	abundance	v_gene	j_gene	CDR3aa	CDR3nt
12	-	-	TRBV19	TRBJ1-1	CASSKAKTEAFF	TGTGCCAGTAGTAAGGCTAAGACTGAAGCTTTCTTT
15	-	-	TRBV4-3	TRBJ1-2	CASSFSTTAYYGYTF	TGCGCCAGCAGCTTTTCCACGACGGCCTACTATGGCTACACCTTC
15	-	-	TRBV7-3	TRBJ2-3	CASSWGTGYTDTQYF	TGTGCCAGCAGCTGGGGTACTGGGTACACAGATACGCAGTATTTT
14	-	-	TRBV19	TRBJ2-1	CASSTPGLRNEQFF	TGTGCCAGTAGTACACCGGGACTCCGAAATGAGCAGTTCTTC
15	-	-	TRBV28	TRBJ2-3	CASSLSAGAWNTQYF	TGTGCCAGCAGTTTATCCGCGGGGGCATGGAATACGCAGTATTTT
13	TRBD1	few	TRBV7-9	TRBJ1-1	CASSTGQDTEAFF	TGTGCCAGCAGCACCGGACAGGACACTGAAGCTTTCTTT
18	TRBD1	-	TRBV18	TRBJ1-5	CASSRLGQGSHSNQPQHF	TGTGCCAGCTCCCGCCTGGGACAGGGAAGTCATAGCAATCAGCCCCAGCATTTT
13	-	-	TRBV5-3	TRBJ2-1	CARSLVGYNEQFF	TGTGCCAGAAGCTTGGTGGGTTACAATGAGCAGTTCTTC
15	-	-	TRBV21-1	TRBJ1-1	CASSSWTGAYTEAFF	TGTGCCAGCAGCTCCTGGACAGGGGCGTACACTGAAGCTTTCTTT
14	-	-	TRBV12-5	TRBJ2-1	CASGLDFTYNEQFF	TGTGCTAGTGGTTTGGACTTCACCTACAATGAGCAGTTCTTC
15	TRBD1	-	TRBV19	TRBJ1-5	CASSRGTGGMEPQHF	TGTGCCAGTAGTAGGGGGACAGGGGGCATGGAGCCCCAGCATTTT
14	-	-	TRBV28	TRBJ2-3	CASRGRGGTDTQYF	TGTGCCAGCAGGGGACGAGGGGGAACAGATACGCAGTATTTT
15	TRBD2	-	TRBV5-6	TRBJ2-3	CASGLGGRTTDTQYF	TGTGCCAGCGGTCTAGGCGGGAGGACGACAGATACGCAGTATTTT
15	-	-	TRBV5-6	TRBJ2-7	CASSLRPIFSYEQYF	TGTGCCAGCAGCTTAAGGCCTATCTTCTCCTACGAGCAGTACTTC
15	-	-	TRBV11-2	TRBJ1-1	CASSFRLSGGTEAFF	TGTGCCAGCAGCTTTAGATTATCGGGGGGCACTGAAGCTTTCTTT
14	TRBD1	-	TRBV28	TRBJ2-7	CASSTGTEPHRQYF	TGTGCCAGCAGTACCGGGACAGAACCTCACAGACAGTACTTC
18	TRBD1	-	TRBV19	TRBJ2-3	CASSRDRAIFPSTDTQYF	TGTGCCAGTTCCCGGGACAGGGCGATATTCCCTAGCACAGATACGCAGTATTTT
18	-	-	TRBV6-9	TRBJ2-7	CASSNPGSLGRRSYEQYF	TGTGCCAGCAGCAACCCCGGTAGTTTAGGGCGGAGATCCTACGAGCAGTACTTC
14	TRBD2	-	TRBV11-3	TRBJ2-1	CASSLGLAGVEQFF	TGTGCCAGCAGCCTGGGCCTAGCGGGAGTGGAGCAGTTCTTC
18	TRBD2	few	TRBV16	TRBJ2-4	CASSQPNSGVRRGNIQYF	TGTGCCAGCAGCCAACCTAATTCCGGAGTTCGGCGGGGGAACATTCAGTACTTC
16	TRBD2	-	TRBV18	TRBJ2-1	CASSQLAGGTYNEQFF	TGTGCCAGCTCCCAGCTAGCGGGAGGAACCTACAATGAGCAGTTCTTC
14	TRBD2	-	TRBV29-1	TRBJ2-3	CSVEDGRGKDTQYF	TGCAGCGTTGAAGATGGGCGGGGGAAAGATACGCAGTATTTT
15	TRBD2	-	TRBV5-4	TRBJ2-4	CASSFGRGGKNIQYF	TGTGCCAGCAGCTTTGGGCGGGGGGGCAAAAACATTCAGTACTTC
12	-	-	TRBV2	TRBJ1-2	CASTLGGYGYTF	TGTGCCAGCACCCTTGGGGGCTATGGCTACACCTTC
14	TRBD1	-	TRBV5-1	TRBJ2-5	CASSFFGTEETQYF	TGCGCCAGCAGCTTCTTTGGGACAGAAGAGACCCAGTACTTC
12	TRBD2	-	TRBV29-1	TRBJ2-5	CSVEGGEETQYF	TGCAGCGTTGAGGGAGGGGAAGAGACCCAGTACTTC
15	-	-	TRBV28	TRBJ2-2	CASSFMGRGGGELFF	TGTGCCAGCAGTTTCATGGGGCGCGGCGGCGGGGAGCTGTTTTTT
15	TRBD1	-	TRBV2	TRBJ2-1	CASSYETGTLYEQFF	TGTGCCAGCAGCTACGAGACAGGGACCCTCTATGAGCAGTTCTTC
13	-	-	TRBV7-2	TRBJ2-5	CASSYQSQETQYF	TGTGCCAGCAGCTATCAGTCCCAAGAGACCCAGTACTTC